The rows below give T cell receptor beta chains drawn from one sample of a study of cytomegalovirus exposure and HLA in healthy donors. Generated by immunoSEQ multiplex PCR, the TCRdb table keeps only in-frame clones and is missing some. The listing records about 130,000 clones. Material for sequencing was PBMCs. These receptors were obtained from a woman aged 60-75 years in good health and CMV-seronegative. CDR3s include the opening cysteine and the closing phenylalanine or tryptophan. A D gene is named only where the DNA matches it firmly.

TRBV7-3	TRBJ1-2	TRBD1	CASSYRDRAGYTF	TGTGCCAGCAGCTACCGGGACAGGGCTGGCTACACCTTC
TRBV2	TRBJ1-1	TRBD1	CASRVPDRVKTEAFF	TGTGCCAGCAGAGTTCCTGACAGGGTTAAAACTGAAGCTTTCTTT
TRBV6-1	TRBJ2-1	-	CASSGQGMWQFF	TGTGCCAGCAGTGGGCAGGGGATGTGGCAGTTCTTC
TRBV7-6	TRBJ2-2	TRBD1	CASSPQQGAGTGELFF	TGTGCCAGCAGCCCGCAACAGGGGGCTGGCACCGGGGAGCTGTTTTTT
TRBV7-9	TRBJ1-2	-	CASSQGVQHGYTF	TGTGCCAGCAGTCAGGGTGTACAGCATGGCTACACCTTC
TRBV4-2	TRBJ2-7	-	CASSQDWGAYEQYF	TGTGCCAGCAGCCAAGATTGGGGGGCCTACGAGCAGTACTTC
TRBV9	TRBJ2-2	-	CASSSQDRDTGELFF	TGTGCCAGCAGCTCACAAGACAGAGACACCGGGGAGCTGTTTTTT
TRBV5-1	TRBJ2-7	TRBD1	CACRRQGPGQGAIYEQYF	TGCGCCTGCAGAAGACAGGGACCGGGACAGGGGGCGATCTACGAGCAGTACTTC
TRBV5-1	TRBJ2-7	-	CASSFRDTSYEQYF	TGCGCCAGCAGCTTCCGGGACACCTCCTACGAGCAGTACTTC
TRBV6-1	TRBJ2-6	TRBD1	CASSSTGAGANVLTF	TGTGCCAGCAGTTCTACAGGGGCTGGGGCCAACGTCCTGACTTTC
TRBV6-1	TRBJ2-5	TRBD1	CASSETWDRRETQYF	TGTGCCAGCAGTGAAACTTGGGACAGGAGGGAGACCCAGTACTTC
TRBV5-1	TRBJ2-1	-	CASSLVSENEQFF	TGCGCCAGCAGCTTGGTGTCCGAGAATGAGCAGTTCTTC
TRBV6-1	TRBJ1-6	-	CASSDDRRTPLHF	TGTGCCAGCAGTGACGACAGAAGAACACCCCTCCACTTT
TRBV6-5	TRBJ1-2	-	CASSYSGLYGYTF	TGTGCCAGCAGTTACTCGGGACTCTATGGCTACACCTTC
TRBV7-9	TRBJ2-1	TRBD1	CASSSLGSAGGVYNEQFF	TGTGCCAGCAGCTCTCTTGGTTCGGCAGGGGGCGTGTACAATGAGCAGTTCTTC
TRBV4-1	TRBJ1-1	-	CASSQDSLTGNTEAFF	TGCGCCAGCAGCCAGGACTCCCTTACCGGGAACACTGAAGCTTTCTTT
TRBV18	TRBJ2-7	TRBD2	CASSPNLAASSYEQYF	TGTGCCAGCTCACCAAATCTAGCGGCGAGCTCCTACGAGCAGTACTTC
TRBV27	TRBJ2-3	TRBD1	CASSPSGGDTQYF	TGTGCCAGCAGTCCCTCAGGGGGTGATACGCAGTATTTT
TRBV2	TRBJ1-1	-	CATSPGTLSTEAFF	TGTGCCACCTCCCCCGGGACACTTAGCACTGAAGCTTTCTTT
TRBV5-6	TRBJ1-5	TRBD1	CASSFARGDQPQHF	TGTGCCAGCAGCTTTGCCAGGGGGGATCAGCCCCAGCATTTT
TRBV7-9	TRBJ2-1	TRBD2	CASSGYSGLNHEQFF	TGTGCCAGCAGTGGGTATAGCGGGCTAAATCATGAGCAGTTCTTC
TRBV27	TRBJ1-2	-	CASSTNRVRYGYTF	TGTGCCAGCAGTACAAACAGGGTTCGCTATGGCTACACCTTC
TRBV6-5	TRBJ2-1	TRBD2	CASSTSGVGYNEQFF	TGTGCCAGCAGTACTAGCGGGGTGGGATACAATGAGCAGTTCTTC
TRBV27	TRBJ2-1	-	CASSLSLNEQFF	TGTGCCAGCAGTTTATCTCTAAATGAGCAGTTCTTC
TRBV5-1	TRBJ1-4	-	CASSLGQSNEKLFF	TGCGCCAGCAGCTTGGGCCAGTCTAATGAAAAACTGTTTTTT
TRBV7-8	TRBJ2-7	-	CASSPHDRPGSEQYF	TGTGCCAGCAGCCCACATGACAGGCCGGGGAGCGAGCAGTACTTC
TRBV30	TRBJ2-1	TRBD2	CAWSGLADANEQFF	TGTGCCTGGAGTGGTCTAGCGGATGCCAATGAGCAGTTCTTC
TRBV29-1	TRBJ1-1	-	CSVERQGNTEAFF	TGCAGCGTTGAACGGCAGGGGAACACTGAAGCTTTCTTT
TRBV5-1	TRBJ2-7	TRBD2	CASSFATGLARGGIFHEQYF	TGCGCCAGCAGCTTTGCTACAGGACTAGCGAGAGGGGGGATCTTCCACGAGCAGTACTTC